The 21 T cell receptor beta chains listed next were all sequenced from one sample in a study of CD8 T cells in ankylosing spondylitis (dated by TCRdb to about 2017). Overall study outcomes, separate from this receptor: A TCR beta motif of 7 or 8 highly homologous amino acid variants appeared characteristic of blood from ankylosing spondylitis patients.

Receptors were amplified or captured by 5' RACE. Reads for this sample came from an Illumina HiSeq 2500. TCRdb itself trimmed the public reads at Q25 with fastp, ran MiXCR and retained productive beta chains. Records with the same CDR3 protein are collapsed into one entry carrying the most frequent genes and DNA. Present in this sample are hundreds of thousands of distinct CDR3 sequences, 15% to 20% of which were seen just once. The top ten constitute approximately 0.93% of the sample. For these TCRs, the target antigens are not known. Input material: blood, either unsorted or a sorted T cell fraction (not recorded which). The receptor set was obtained from a male donor with ankylosing spondylitis.

This clonotype has a handful of counts. The chain joins TRBV20-1 to TRBJ1-1; 8 nucleotides agree with TRBD1. CDR3 size: 14 residues. Germline V gives CDR1 DFQATT, CDR2 SNEGSKA (reference sequence). With 6 bases clipped from V and 1 base from J, the junction kept 7 bases outside the gene matches. CDR3 region: CSADTDRGNTEAFF. The CDR3 DNA follows: TGCAGTGCCGATACAGACAGGGGGAACACTGAAGCTTTCTTT.

V usage is TRBV4-2 and J usage is TRBJ2-5; 10 bases line up with TRBD2. The CDR3 length is 16 residues. V lost 0 bases to trimming and J lost 1 base; unmatched junction nucleotides: 2. CDR1 LGHNA and CDR2 YNFKEQ come from the germline V gene. The CDR3 sequence is CASSQELAGGQETQYF. The CDR3 bases are TGTGCCAGCAGCCAAGAGTTAGCGGGGGGCCAAGAGACCCAGTACTTC.

This clonotype was recorded a few times. The V and J genes are TRBV6-1 and TRBJ2-1; TRBD1 matches 7 bases. CDR1 is MNHNS, CDR2 SASEGT, per germline. The CDR3 is 14 residues long. The V segment lost 6 bases and the J segment 5 bases; nucleotides outside the gene matches: 7. CDR3 DNA: TGTGCCAGCAGCTCCGGGACAGCCAACAATGAGCAGTTCTTC. Translated: CASSSGTANNEQFF.

This clonotype has only a few counts. The rearrangement links TRBV27 to TRBJ1-5; no definite D call. Germline V lookup: CDR1 MNHEY, CDR2 SMNVEV (reference sequence). V was clipped by 5 bases and J by 2 bases, with 10 bases between them. The CDR3 sequence is 14 residues long. The CDR3 DNA reads TGTGCCAGCAGTCCCTCCGGGCGCAATCAGCCCCAGCATTTT. Its protein product is CASSPSGRNQPQHF.

The chain carries TRBV25-1 and TRBJ2-3, with 8 bases fitting TRBD2. The CDR3 consists of 12 residues. The germline gives CDR1 MGHDK, CDR2 SYGVNS. V shed 11 bases, J shed 7 bases, and the junction held 8 bases outside the gene matches. The CDR3 sequence is CAASISGNTQYF. CDR3 DNA sequence: TGTGCCGCTTCAATTAGCGGGAATACGCAGTATTTT.

The rearrangement links TRBV12-5 to TRBJ1-1; D is unclear. Germline V gives CDR1 LGHNT, CDR2 FRNRAP. The CDR3 sequence is 15 residues long. The V end was cut by 5 bases, the J end by 2 bases, with 15 bases between. The CDR3 reads CASGLPWTDNTEAFF. DNA of the CDR3: TGTGCTAGTGGTCTCCCCTGGACGGACAACACTGAAGCTTTCTTT.

The table lists this clonotype with a few counts. This rearrangement joins TRBV3-1 to TRBJ1-1; D is unresolved. The germline V gene has CDR1 LGHDT and CDR2 YNNKEL (reference sequence). The V end lost 1 base, the J end lost 1 base, and 13 bases lay between the germline ends. The CDR3 runs to 16 residues. CDR3 coding DNA: TGTGCCAGCAGCCAAGCGGCAGCTAGGAAGAACACTGAAGCTTTCTTT. The encoded protein is CASSQAAARKNTEAFF.

This sequence joins TRBV4-2 and TRBJ2-3, with 12 bases fitting TRBD2. This CDR3 spans 18 amino acids. Per germline, CDR1 LGHNA and CDR2 YNFKEQ. V lost 1 base and J lost 0; bases outside the gene matches: 5. This CDR3 reads CASSQVLAGGKSTDTQYF. The CDR3 bases are TGTGCCAGCAGCCAAGTCCTAGCGGGGGGGAAGAGCACAGATACGCAGTATTTT.

The chain employs TRBV19 and TRBJ2-7, with a possible D match to TRBD2 (5 bases). This CDR3 spans 14 amino acids. The V gene's germline CDR1 is LNHDA and CDR2 SQIVND (reference sequence). Trimming took off 3 bases at V and 2 bases at J, with 11 bases between the two ends. CDR3 bases: TGTGCCAGTAGTATGAGCGGAGCCCCCTACGAGCAGTACTTC. This codes for CASSMSGAPYEQYF.

The chain recombines TRBV20-1 with TRBJ2-3; 11 bases fit TRBD2. The J segment lost 7 bases and the V segment lost 0 bases, leaving 6 bases of the junction unmatched. The CDR3 sequence is 15 residues long. From germline, CDR1 is DFQATT and CDR2 SNEGSKA (reference sequence). The CDR3 protein is CSARDFTSGSNTQYF. In DNA, the CDR3 is TGCAGTGCTAGAGATTTTACTAGCGGGAGTAATACGCAGTATTTT.

This clonotype has only one observation. A much larger clone is a single base away; this may be a read error. The chain uses TRBV5-1 and TRBJ2-7; the match to TRBD1 covers 8 bases. CDR3 length equals 15 residues. Germline trimming cut 4 bases from V and 1 base from J; bases unmatched to any gene: 7. Looked up from germline, CDR1 is SGHRS and CDR2 is YFSETQ. CDR3 nucleotide sequence: TGCGCCAGCAGCCTGACAGGGGTCTATTCCTACGAGCAGTACTTC. Protein: CASSLTGVYSYEQYF.

The rearrangement links TRBV5-1 to TRBJ2-7; TRBD1 matches 7 bases. V lost 4 bases to trimming and J lost 3 bases; unmatched junction nucleotides: 16. The CDR3 length is 17 residues. CDR1 and CDR2 (germline): SGHRS, YFSETQ. This CDR3 is CASSKQGVLSRDYEQYF. DNA for the CDR3: TGCGCCAGCAGCAAGCAGGGGGTCTTATCCAGGGACTACGAGCAGTACTTC.

This clonotype was observed a handful of times. The chain is built from TRBV9 and TRBJ2-1; D is possibly TRBD2 (6 bases). V was trimmed by 5 bases and J by 0 bases, leaving 15 bases between them. The CDR3 loop spans 16 amino acids. Germline CDR1 is SGDLS and CDR2 is YYNGEE. The CDR3 is CASSRTLASSYNEQFF. Here the CDR3 DNA reads TGTGCCAGCAGTCGTACGCTAGCGAGCTCCTACAATGAGCAGTTCTTC.

This clonotype was observed a few times. This rearrangement joins TRBV29-1 to TRBJ2-7, with 7 bases aligning to TRBD1. V trimming: 3 bases; J trimming: 2 bases; junction bases outside the gene matches: 4. CDR3 length: 13 amino acids. Germline values: CDR1 SQVTM, CDR2 ANQGSEA. CDR3 in DNA: TGCAGCGTTGAGAGGGGGCCCACCTACGAGCAGTACTTC. This sequence encodes CSVERGPTYEQYF.

The chain is built from TRBV20-1 and TRBJ2-7; 8 nucleotides match TRBD2. Unmatched junction bases numbered 10, after V lost 5 bases and J lost 4 bases. Looked up from germline, CDR1 is DFQATT and CDR2 is SNEGSKA (reference sequence). CDR3 length equals 14 residues. CDR3 sequence (DNA): TGCAGTGCTCTTCAAGCGGGGGCCCCTTACGAGCAGTACTTC. The encoded protein is CSALQAGAPYEQYF.

This sequence joins TRBV7-2 and TRBJ1-1; D is undetermined. Trimming removed 5 bases from V and 5 bases from J, with 12 bases in between. The CDR3 sequence is 13 residues long. Germline loops: CDR1 SGHTA, CDR2 FQGNSA. CDR3 in DNA: TGTGCCAGCAGCCCCGCTGGCCGAACTGAAGCTTTCTTT. Translated, it gives CASSPAGRTEAFF.

The rearrangement links TRBV7-2 to TRBJ1-5; D ambiguous. CDR3 length: 14 residues. V shed 5 bases and J shed 5 bases, with 13 bases lying between them. Germline V gene lookup returns CDR1 SGHTA and CDR2 FQGNSA. Written as DNA, the CDR3 is TGTGCCAGCAGCAGAGATGGAACCTATCAGCCCCAGCATTTT. Translation gives CASSRDGTYQPQHF.

The V call is TRBV27, the J call TRBJ1-5; tentative D call: TRBD1 (6 bases). There are 16 residues in the CDR3. Germline CDR1 and CDR2: MNHEY and SMNVEV (reference sequence). V shed 3 bases and J shed 2 bases, with 14 bases lying between them. In nucleotides, the CDR3 is TGTGCCAGCAGTTTTGGTCCAGGGGCGGGCAATCAGCCCCAGCATTTT. This sequence encodes CASSFGPGAGNQPQHF.

This clonotype was seen at least ten times. The chain is built from TRBV5-1 and TRBJ2-3; 9 nucleotides agree with TRBD2. CDR3 length: 12 amino acids. The germline V gene encodes CDR1 SGHRS and CDR2 YFSETQ. The V and J ends lost 5 bases and 14 bases, in that order; junction bases with no gene match: 9. CDR3 in amino acids: CASSSAGTSLYF. The CDR3 coding sequence is TGCGCCAGCAGTTCTGCTGGGACTAGCCTGTATTTT.

This clonotype was detected only a few times. The chain joins TRBV3-1 to TRBJ2-1; maybe TRBD2 (7 bases). The CDR3 length is 15 residues. Trimming pared 3 bases from V and 5 bases from J, leaving 14 bases between. The germline gives CDR1 LGHDT, CDR2 YNNKEL (reference sequence). The CDR3 coding sequence is TGTGCCAGCAGCCAGTCGGGCGGGGGCAACAATGAGCAGTTCTTC. Translating gives CASSQSGGGNNEQFF.

This clonotype was detected a few times. The chain is built from TRBV11-3 and TRBJ2-2; D uncertain. Between the trimmed V and J ends, which lost 1 base and 0 bases, there was a span of 12 bases. Germline V gene data show CDR1 as SGHNT and CDR2 as YENEEA. The CDR3 has 17 residues. The CDR3, as DNA: TGTGCCAGCAGCTTAGGCCTACGCTTAGCGAACACCGGGGAGCTGTTTTTT. Protein product: CASSLGLRLANTGELFF.